Listed below are T cell receptor beta chains from one sample, sequenced in a study of blood T cell repertoires in COVID-19. Some clones are missing from TCRdb's copy, which holds only in-frame ones; the method was immunoSEQ multiplex PCR. Of under 200,000 clones in the sample, approximately 80% are singletons; the top ten hold around 6.9%. Sequences were obtained from peripheral blood. These TCRs come from a man aged 60 to 69 with acute or convalescent COVID-19. Each CDR3 is given with its conserved first and last residue. Each record gives: V gene, D gene, J gene, clone size, CDR3 DNA, CDR3 protein. D genes are given only for firm matches. Some rows mark clone size as missing; the rest say once, few, many or name a class of expanded clone.

TRBV30,TRBD1,TRBJ2-7,.,TGTGCCTGGAGCAGGGGGCTTAACGAGCAGTACTTC,CAWSRGLNEQYF
TRBV6-5,TRBD1,TRBJ1-5,.,TGTGCCAGCAGCCCCAGGGGGGGCAATCAGCCCCAGCATTTT,CASSPRGGNQPQHF
TRBV9,TRBD1,TRBJ2-1,.,TGTGCCAGCAGCGCCGGGCAGGGGGTATACAATGAGCAGTTCTTC,CASSAGQGVYNEQFF
TRBV7-9,.,TRBJ1-1,.,TGTGCCAGCAGCTTAGTCGGTGGAGTAAACACTGAAGCTTTCTTT,CASSLVGGVNTEAFF
TRBV3-1/TRBV3-2,TRBD1,TRBJ1-2,once,TGTGCCAGCAGCCAACCCAGGACAGGGGAGAATGGCTACACCTTC,CASSQPRTGENGYTF
TRBV4-2,.,TRBJ1-2,.,TGTGCCAGCAGCCAAGAATTCAGGGACTATGGCTACACCTTC,CASSQEFRDYGYTF
TRBV10-3,.,TRBJ1-4,.,TGTGCCATCAGTGAGTCGTCGGGAGTCAAGGAAAAACTGTTTTTT,CAISESSGVKEKLFF
TRBV7-9,TRBD1,TRBJ1-2,.,TGTGCCAGCAGCCCCGGACAGGGGGCAAGCTATGGCTACACCTTC,CASSPGQGASYGYTF
TRBV15,TRBD1,TRBJ1-5,few,TGTGCCACCAGCAGAAGGACAGGGGGGGATTTTCCCCAGCATTTT,CATSRRTGGDFPQHF
TRBV23-1,.,TRBJ2-7,once,TGCGCCAGCCCACCCCTTAAATTCGACACTTACGAGCAGTACTTC,CASPPLKFDTYEQYF
TRBV6-5,TRBD1,TRBJ2-1,.,TGTGCCAGCAGCAACAGGGGGAATGAGCAGTTCTTC,CASSNRGNEQFF
TRBV6-4,.,TRBJ2-3,.,TGTGCCAGCAGTGAGGTGGCGGGAAGCGGAGATACGCAGTATTTT,CASSEVAGSGDTQYF
TRBV27,TRBD2,TRBJ2-7,.,TGTGCCAGCACTCTCCGACCCCCTGCGACTAGCGGGAGTTACGAGCAGTACTTC,CASTLRPPATSGSYEQYF
TRBV6-5,TRBD2,TRBJ2-4,.,TGTGCCAGCAGTTTGGCGGGGGGGCTAGCCAAAAACATTCAGTACTTC,CASSLAGGLAKNIQYF
TRBV19,.,TRBJ1-2,.,TGTGCCAGTAGTATCCAAAACAGCTACTATGGCTACACCTTC,CASSIQNSYYGYTF
TRBV9,TRBD2,TRBJ2-1,.,TGTGCCAGCAGCGTTTTAGGGACTAGGGGTCACAATGAGCAGTTCTTC,CASSVLGTRGHNEQFF
TRBV6-5,.,TRBJ2-3,.,TGTGCCAGCACCGCGGACAGTCCCAGCACAGATACGCAGTATTTT,CASTADSPSTDTQYF
TRBV5-1,.,TRBJ1-1,.,TGCGCCAGCAGCTTGGCTCAGGGAGGTATCGACACTGAAGCTTTCTTT,CASSLAQGGIDTEAFF
TRBV3-1/TRBV3-2,TRBD1,TRBJ1-2,few,TGTGCCAGCAGCCTGCGCGCACAGGGGCTCTATGGCTACACCTTC,CASSLRAQGLYGYTF
TRBV29-1,TRBD1,TRBJ1-2,large,TGCAGCGTTGTGTTTCCAGGGGGTATAAAGAACCCGGGTGGCTACACCTTC,CSVVFPGGIKNPGGYTF
TRBV24-1,.,TRBJ1-5,.,TGTGCCATAAATAGCAATCAGCCCCAGCATTTT,CAINSNQPQHF
TRBV18,.,TRBJ2-5,.,TGTGCCAGCTCACCGCGTGAGCAAGAGACCCAGTACTTC,CASSPREQETQYF
TRBV27,TRBD2,TRBJ2-3,.,TGTGCCAGCAGACCTCCTCATAGCGGGAGGGCTAGCACAGATACGCAGTATTTT,CASRPPHSGRASTDTQYF
TRBV6-6,TRBD1,TRBJ2-7,.,TGTGCCGAAGGAGACAGGGCTACCTACGAGCAGTACTTC,CAEGDRATYEQYF
TRBV18,.,TRBJ2-7,few,TGTGCCAGCTCACCCCTACGCGACAACGAGCAGTACTTC,CASSPLRDNEQYF
TRBV12-5,TRBD1,TRBJ1-2,once,TGTGCTAGTGGAGACAGGGGGGTTTATGGCTACACCTTC,CASGDRGVYGYTF
TRBV3-1/TRBV3-2,.,TRBJ2-7,few,TGTGCCAGCAGCCAAGATCATAGTGACGAGCAGTACTTC,CASSQDHSDEQYF
TRBV5-8,TRBD1,TRBJ2-3,many,TGTGCCAGCAGCTTGGAAGGGGGCGCACGAAATACGCAGTATTTT,CASSLEGGARNTQYF
TRBV28,.,TRBJ1-2,.,TGTGCCAGCAGCCGTCAACAGGGTAAAGGGGACTATGGCTACACCTTC,CASSRQQGKGDYGYTF
TRBV19,TRBD1,TRBJ1-1,.,TGTGCCAGTAGTGCTGACAGGGTACGGGATGCTTTCTTT,CASSADRVRDAFF
TRBV13,TRBD2,TRBJ2-7,.,TGTGCCAGCAGCAGGACTAGCGGGATCTACGAGCAGTACTTC,CASSRTSGIYEQYF
TRBV19,TRBD2,TRBJ2-4,.,TGTGCCAGTAGTCCAGGACTAGCGGGAGGGGGAAAAAACATTCAGTACTTC,CASSPGLAGGGKNIQYF
TRBV9,.,TRBJ1-3,once,TGTGCCAGCAGCGTGCGGTGGGGGGCTGGAAACACCATATATTTT,CASSVRWGAGNTIYF
TRBV6-5,TRBD1,TRBJ2-7,.,TGTGCCAGCAGGAGGGGACAGCCAGTAACCTACGAGCAGTACTTC,CASRRGQPVTYEQYF
TRBV10-3,TRBD2,TRBJ2-1,few,TGTGCCATCAGTGAGGGGACTAGAGGCGGGCAGTTCTTC,CAISEGTRGGQFF
TRBV2,.,TRBJ2-3,once,TGTGCCAGCAGTGGGCCTTTAGAGGGTACAGATACGCAGTATTTT,CASSGPLEGTDTQYF
TRBV2,TRBD2,TRBJ2-1,.,TGTGCCAGCAGTGAAAGGGGACTAGCGGGGTTTAATGAGCAGTTCTTC,CASSERGLAGFNEQFF
TRBV28,.,TRBJ1-2,.,TGTGCCAGCAGTTTACGTACAGGGATATCATCTAACTATGGCTACACCTTC,CASSLRTGISSNYGYTF
TRBV10-3,.,TRBJ1-5,.,TGTGCCATCAGTGAGTCACGGGGGAGCAATCAGCCCCAGCATTTT,CAISESRGSNQPQHF